This T cell receptor beta chain was identified in a study of human T cells and chemical hapten exposure. Study conclusions and caveats: Expanded TCR sets contained significantly more large CDR3 similarity clusters than controls. Those TCRs sitting above 1 in 1000 frequency stayed the same with DPC sensitization.

Specified time point: pre-sensitization, week 0. Treatment described: therapeutic diphenylcyclopropenone sensitization with weekly scalp DPC. Sequencing started from total RNA isolated from unfractionated whole blood. Under the authors' procedure: TCR counts had a median of approximately 96,000 per sample and spanned roughly 23,224 to 750,000. TCRdb used MiXCR to reprocess the RACE reads, holding one entry per CDR3 protein. The V and J calls reflect TCRdb's pipeline rather than the authors' work. Of around 100,000 distinct CDR3 sequences listed, 10% to 13% were seen once; the top ten hold around 3.1%. This clonotype was picked up many times. Its antigen is not identified. The receptor's source is an older woman with alopecia areata. Some clones in this sample may be carry-over from other donors' samples. The material sequenced was whole blood, taken in connection with sensitization to the hapten diphenylcyclopropenone (DPC).

This CDR3 is CSAESTGTYEQYF. The DNA of the CDR3 is TGCAGTGCCGAATCGACAGGGACCTACGAGCAGTACTTC. This rearrangement joins TRBV20-1 to TRBJ2-7; 7 bases agree with TRBD1. This CDR3 comprises 13 residues. V trimming: 6 bases; J trimming: 2 bases; junction bases outside the gene matches: 7. Germline V CDR1 and CDR2: DFQATT, SNEGSKA (reference sequence).